Below are 24 T cell receptor beta chains sequenced from a single sample in a study of tumor-infiltrating lymphocytes in primary liver carcinoma. The source material, about 19-30 mg of unsorted bulk tissue, was used to co-extract RNA and DNA. Constant-region priming of about 520 ng total RNA yielded TCR beta cDNA. It was through three nested multiplex PCR rounds of slightly modified ARM-PCR that TCR beta libraries arose. The study ran its first two PCR rounds for around 10 cycles each, using TRBV1-TRBV30 forward primers and a C-beta reverse primer. One entry per CDR3 protein results from TCRdb running MiXCR on the multiplex PCR reads. The top ten hold around 10% of the sample, which has about 100,000 distinct CDR3 sequences, under 70% seen once. Material: liver tumor tissue from sampling region 2. Subset given: tumor region T2, inferior pole. These receptors came from a woman aged 55-70 years with primary liver carcinoma and hepatitis B virus infection.

This clonotype was detected once. Compared with germline, one end of the junction differs, possibly owing to a read error. In nucleotides, the CDR3 is TGCAGCGTGACCGACAGGGGACGAGGGACTGAATCTTTCTTC. It codes for CSVTDRGRGTESFF. The V call is TRBV29-1, the J call TRBJ1-1, with 8 bases lining up with TRBD1. The germline V gene has CDR1 SQVTM and CDR2 ANQGSEA. There are 14 residues in the CDR3.

In regard to this clonotype: A much larger clonotype is one base distant, so this may be a read error. The chain is built from TRBV5-1 and TRBJ1-3, with 9 bases fitting TRBD1. This CDR3 is 16 amino acids long. Looked up from germline, CDR1 is SGHRS and CDR2 is YFSETQ. The CDR3 DNA reads as TGCGCCAGCAGCTTGGAATCGGGACAGGGAAAAAACACCATATGTTTT. Translation: CASSLESGQGKNTICF.

About this clonotype: This may stem from a read error, because a much larger clone lies one nucleotide away. The chain has TRBV6-2 or TRBV6-3 and TRBJ2-7; 7 bases line up with TRBD1. CDR1 and CDR2 (germline): MNHEY, SVGEGT. The CDR3 runs to 14 residues. In DNA, the CDR3 is TGTGCCAGCAGTTACCTGGGACAGCGGCACGAGCGGTACTTC. It specifies CASSYLGQRHERYF.

With respect to this clonotype: The CDR3 end shows no conserved phenylalanine or tryptophan, and so a read error is likely. This chain uses TRBV11-3 with TRBJ2-1, with D possibly being TRBD2 (5 bases). Germline V lookup: CDR1 SGHNT, CDR2 YENEEA. V was cut by 7 bases and J by 3 bases, with 10 bases left in between. The CDR3 spans 13 residues. CDR3 DNA sequence: TGTGCCAGCAATGCCGGGGTCTACAATGAGCAGTTCATC. Translated, it gives CASNAGVYNEQFI.

A note on this clonotype: At one boundary the junction diverges from the germline segment, which might be a read error. This rearrangement joins TRBV6-4 to TRBJ2-2; D may be TRBD1 or TRBD2 (5 bases each). CDR1 is MRHNA, CDR2 SNTAGT, per germline. This CDR3 spans 14 amino acids. The CDR3 DNA sequence: TGTGCCAGCCGGACACGGGGTAACACCGGGGAACTGTTTTTT. It translates to CASRTRGNTGELFF.

The rearrangement links TRBV7-9 to TRBJ2-1; D not resolved. The CDR3 length is 16 residues. Germline V gene data show CDR1 as SEHNR and CDR2 as FQNEAQ (reference sequence). V lost 5 bases to trimming and J lost 7 bases, with 21 bases between them. The CDR3 sequence: CASSVLVGYLWNEQFF. In DNA form, the CDR3 reads TGTGCCAGCAGCGTCTTAGTGGGATATCTTTGGAATGAGCAGTTCTTC.

Concerning this clonotype: The CDR3 does not close with the conserved phenylalanine or tryptophan, likely indicating a read error. The chain links TRBV7-9 to TRBJ1-4; 10 positions match TRBD1. The trim removed 5 bases at V and 7 bases at J, leaving 7 bases unmatched. This CDR3 has 15 amino acids. CDR1 is SEHNR and CDR2 is FQNEAQ in the germline V gene (reference sequence). As DNA, the CDR3 is TGTGCCAGCAGCACCAGACAGGGGGCATTTGAAAAACTGTTTCTT. It encodes CASSTRQGAFEKLFL.

As for this clonotype: One base away lies a much larger clone, so this may be a sequencing read error. The rearrangement joins TRBV7-8 to TRBJ2-1, with 7 bases lining up with TRBD2. The CDR3 sequence is 17 residues long. Germline CDR1 and CDR2: SGHVS and FQNEAQ. The CDR3 nucleotides are TGTGCCATCAGCTTCCGCCCGGGGGGTAGGGGAAACAATGAGCAGTTCTTC. Its translation: CAISFRPGGRGNNEQFF.

The chain carries TRBV6-5 and TRBJ2-7, with 10 bases lining up with TRBD2. Germline-derived CDR1 and CDR2 are MNHEY and SVGAGI. The CDR3 contains 14 residues. The CDR3 DNA sequence: TGTGCCAGCAGCCAAGCGGGAGGGCCCTACGAGCAGTATGTC. Its translation is CASSQAGGPYEQYV.

With respect to this clonotype: This sequence may be a read error, since a much larger clone differs from it by one base. This chain uses TRBV5-1 with TRBJ2-7; TRBD1 or TRBD2 may be the D gene (6 bases each). This CDR3 has 14 residues. The germline gives CDR1 SGHRS, CDR2 YFSETQ. The CDR3 here is CASRPGGLNYEQHF. CDR3 nucleotides: TGCGCCAGCAGGCCCGGGGGCCTAAATTACGAGCAGCACTTC.

Ten or more counts support this clonotype. The chain joins TRBV12-3 or TRBV12-4 to TRBJ1-2; D possibly corresponds to TRBD1 (5 bases). This CDR3 is 14 amino acids long. V lost 6 bases to trimming and J lost 8 bases, with 19 bases between them. The CDR3 spells CASSRDGNLGGYTF. The CDR3 nucleotides are TGTGCCAGCAGCCGGGACGGAAACCTCGGGGGCTACACCTTC.

Regarding this clonotype: One end of the junction fails to match germline, which may point to a read error. Here the CDR3 reads CSITGHSGGELVF. CDR3 bases: TGCAGCATCACTGGGCACTCGGGCGGGGAGCTGGTTTTC. The chain recombines TRBV29-1 with TRBJ2-2; maybe TRBD2 (6 bases). The CDR3 covers 13 residues. CDR1 is SQVTM, CDR2 ANQGSEA, per germline.

This clonotype occurred many times. The chain recombines TRBV12-3 or TRBV12-4 with TRBJ1-5; no firm D call. This CDR3 has 13 residues. With 2 bases removed from V and 6 bases from J, the gap between germline ends came to 8 bases. DNA of the CDR3: TGTGCCAGCAGTTTACAGACGGCTCAGCCCCAGCATTTT. Its protein is CASSLQTAQPQHF.

With respect to this clonotype: Germline and junction disagree at one end, which may indicate a read error. The CDR3 DNA follows: TGTGCCAGCAGTTTAGTGGGCGAGAGGGAAAATGAGCAGTTCTTC. Its translation is CASSLVGERENEQFF. V is TRBV11-2 and J is TRBJ2-1, with D possibly being TRBD2 (5 bases). The CDR3 extends over 15 amino acids. From germline, CDR1 is SGHAT and CDR2 FQNNGV.

The CDR3 bases are TGTGCCGCCACAGGGGGCACAGATACGCAGTATTTT. This gives the protein CAATGGTDTQYF. The chain links TRBV28 to TRBJ2-3; TRBD1 matches 7 bases. The V and J ends lost 11 bases and 1 base, in that order; junction bases with no gene match: 3. This CDR3 has 12 amino acids. CDR1 and CDR2 (germline): MDHEN, SYDVKM.

This clonotype has a count of ten or more. V is TRBV7-8 and J is TRBJ2-1, with 8 positions matching TRBD2. The V segment lost 6 bases and the J segment 0 bases; nucleotides outside the gene matches: 16. The CDR3 has 19 residues. The V gene's germline CDR1 is SGHVS and CDR2 FQNEAQ. CDR3 protein: CASRPGGGRVESSYNEQFF. CDR3 sequence (DNA): TGTGCCAGCAGACCCGGGGGGGGTCGCGTGGAAAGCTCCTACAATGAGCAGTTCTTC.

Only a few counts were recorded for this clonotype. This may stem from a read error, because a much larger clone lies one nucleotide away. The rearrangement joins TRBV4-1 to TRBJ1-2; D unresolved. CDR1 is MGHRA and CDR2 is YSYEKL in the germline V gene. This CDR3 is 12 amino acids long. CDR3 DNA sequence: TGCGCCAGCAGCCAAGAAAGGGTTGGCTACGCCTTC. The encoded protein is CASSQERVGYAF.

This clonotype was detected many times. The V gene is TRBV11-3, the J gene TRBJ2-1, with 12 bases fitting TRBD2. Germline CDR1 reads SGHNT; CDR2 reads YENEEA. The CDR3 has 16 residues. Trimming at V came to 5 bases and at J to 3 bases, leaving 5 bases not matched to a gene. Written as DNA, the CDR3 is TGTGCCAGCAGCCCGCGACTAGCGGGAGACTACAATGAGCAGTTCTTC. Its protein product is CASSPRLAGDYNEQFF.

This clonotype was counted ten times or more. This chain links TRBV10-3 with TRBJ1-4; the match to TRBD1 covers 7 bases. The ends lost 10 bases at V and 5 bases at J; junction bases unmatched: 7. The germline V gene encodes CDR1 ENHRY and CDR2 SYGVKD. This CDR3 is 13 amino acids long. CDR3 region: CATRGQSNEKLFF. Written as DNA, the CDR3 is TGTGCCACCCGGGGACAGTCAAATGAAAAACTGTTTTTT.

In this sample, this clonotype turned up once. The conserved phenylalanine or tryptophan is not found at the CDR3 terminus, so this likely reflects a read error. The CDR3 loop reads CASSPSGGGQTQYI. Here the CDR3 DNA reads TGTGCCAGCAGTCCTAGCGGGGGCGGCCAGACCCAGTACATC. The chain recombines TRBV11-2 with TRBJ2-5; TRBD2 matches 10 bases. The J segment lost 6 bases and the V segment lost 6 bases, leaving 7 bases of the junction unmatched. The germline CDR1 and CDR2 sequences are SGHAT and FQNNGV. There are 14 residues in the CDR3.

This chain joins TRBV6-5 and TRBJ1-1; no clear D gene. Trimming removed 5 bases from V and 3 bases from J, with 16 bases in between. The germline V gene has CDR1 MNHEY and CDR2 SVGAGI. There are 15 residues in the CDR3. The CDR3 loop reads CASSRQIPGDTEAFF. CDR3 DNA sequence: TGTGCCAGCAGTCGACAAATTCCTGGGGACACTGAAGCTTTCTTT.

As to this clonotype: Because it lacks the conserved phenylalanine or tryptophan at the end, this CDR3 is likely a read error. The DNA is left out, because the CDR3 cannot be placed on it with certainty; the CDR3 is given as TCRdb lists it. V and J are TRBV11-2 and TRBJ2-7; TRBD2 is the table's D call and was not checked against the DNA. The CDR3 is 11 residues long, counting both termini. Germline CDR1 and CDR2: SGHAT and FQNNGV. The CDR3 loop is CACSSASSLEY.

As concerns this clonotype: One end of the junction fails to match germline, which may point to a read error. The chain employs TRBV11-2 and TRBJ2-1; D is possibly TRBD2 (5 bases). Germline CDR1 is SGHAT and CDR2 is FQNNGV. There are 12 residues in the CDR3. Here the CDR3 reads CTRSELVNEQFF. The CDR3 DNA follows: TGTACCCGCAGCGAACTAGTGAATGAGCAATTCTTC.

There are many counts of this clonotype. This chain's CDR3 is CSVHSQETQYF. CDR3 in DNA: TGCAGCGTACATTCTCAAGAGACCCAGTACTTC. This chain links TRBV29-1 with TRBJ2-5; D ambiguous. Trimming stripped 6 bases from V and 2 bases from J, with 7 bases between. Looked up from germline, CDR1 is SQVTM and CDR2 is ANQGSEA. The CDR3 has 11 amino acids.